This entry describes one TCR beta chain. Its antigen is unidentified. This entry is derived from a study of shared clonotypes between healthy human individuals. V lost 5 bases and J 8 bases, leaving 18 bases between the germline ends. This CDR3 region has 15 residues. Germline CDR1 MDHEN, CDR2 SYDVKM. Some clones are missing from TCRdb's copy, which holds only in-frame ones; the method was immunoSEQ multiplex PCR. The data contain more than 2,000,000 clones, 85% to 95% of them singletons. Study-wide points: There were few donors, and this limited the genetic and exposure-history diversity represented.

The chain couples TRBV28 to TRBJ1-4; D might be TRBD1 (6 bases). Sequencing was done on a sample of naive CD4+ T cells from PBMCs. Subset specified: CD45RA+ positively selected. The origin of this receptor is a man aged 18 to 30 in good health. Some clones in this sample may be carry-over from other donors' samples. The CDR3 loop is CASSQLGGASEKLFF. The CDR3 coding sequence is TGTGCCAGCAGTCAGCTGGGGGGCGCGAGCGAAAAACTGTTTTTT. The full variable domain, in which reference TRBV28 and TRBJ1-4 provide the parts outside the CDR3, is DVKVTQSSRYLVKRTGEKVFLECVQDMDHENMFWYRQDPGLGLRLIYFSYDVKMKEKGDIPEGYSVSREKKERFSLILESASTNQTSMYLCASSQLGGASEKLFFGSGTQLSVL.